Below, one TCR beta chain is given with its context. V lost 5 bases and J lost 4; bases outside the gene matches: 8. The CDR3 length is 15 residues. Germline CDR1 reads MDHEN; CDR2 reads SYDVKM. How the authors handled the data: Nucleated cell number was recorded as an estimate derived from reference gene primer amplification. Data came from immunoSEQ multiplex PCR; TCRdb stores just in-frame clones and leaves some out. The DNA was the basis for D and trimming; V, J and clone size are from that table. The table lists more than 250,000 clones, around 85% of them singletons. This entry is derived from a study of blood T cell repertoires in COVID-19.

J is TRBJ2-4 and V is TRBV28, with 7 bases matching TRBD1. The origin of this receptor is a man aged 50-59 years with active or convalescent COVID-19. The sample consisted of peripheral blood. The CDR3 coding sequence is TGTGCCAGCAGTCTACTCGGGACAGCTAAAAACATTCAGTACTTC. It is translated as CASSLLGTAKNIQYF.